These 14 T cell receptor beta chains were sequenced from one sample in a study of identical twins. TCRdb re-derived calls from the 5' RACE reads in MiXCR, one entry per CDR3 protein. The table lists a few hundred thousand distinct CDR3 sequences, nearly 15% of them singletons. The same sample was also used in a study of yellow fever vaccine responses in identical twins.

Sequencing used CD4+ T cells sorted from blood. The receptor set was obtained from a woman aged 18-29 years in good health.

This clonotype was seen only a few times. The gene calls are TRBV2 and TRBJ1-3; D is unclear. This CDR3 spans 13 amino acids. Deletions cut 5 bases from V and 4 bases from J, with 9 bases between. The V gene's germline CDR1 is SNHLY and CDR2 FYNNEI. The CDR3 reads CASSIGSGNTIYF. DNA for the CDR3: TGTGCCAGCAGTATCGGATCCGGAAACACCATATATTTT.

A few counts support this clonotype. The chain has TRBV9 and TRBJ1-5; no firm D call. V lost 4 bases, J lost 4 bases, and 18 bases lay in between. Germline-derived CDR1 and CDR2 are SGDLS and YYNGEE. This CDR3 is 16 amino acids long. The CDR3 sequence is CASSQKWAVRNQPQHF. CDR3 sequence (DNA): TGTGCCAGCAGCCAGAAGTGGGCCGTACGAAATCAGCCCCAGCATTTT.

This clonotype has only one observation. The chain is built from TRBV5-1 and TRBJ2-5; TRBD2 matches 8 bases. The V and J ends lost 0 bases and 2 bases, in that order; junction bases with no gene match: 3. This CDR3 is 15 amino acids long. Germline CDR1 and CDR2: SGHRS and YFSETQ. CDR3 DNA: TGCGCCAGCAGCTTGGCTAGCGGGCTACAAGAGACCCAGTACTTC. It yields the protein CASSLASGLQETQYF.

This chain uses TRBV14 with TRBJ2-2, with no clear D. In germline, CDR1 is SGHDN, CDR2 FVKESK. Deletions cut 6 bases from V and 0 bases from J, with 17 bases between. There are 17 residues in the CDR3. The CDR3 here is CASSQAWGTTNTGELFF. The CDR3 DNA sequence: TGTGCCAGCAGTCAGGCCTGGGGAACTACGAACACCGGGGAGCTGTTTTTT.

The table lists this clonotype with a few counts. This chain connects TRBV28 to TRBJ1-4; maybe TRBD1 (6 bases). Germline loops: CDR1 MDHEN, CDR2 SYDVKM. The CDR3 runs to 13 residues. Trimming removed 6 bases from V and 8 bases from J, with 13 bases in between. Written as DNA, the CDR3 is TGTGCCAGCAGCACTCAGGGGCCAGAAAAACTGTTTTTT. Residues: CASSTQGPEKLFF.

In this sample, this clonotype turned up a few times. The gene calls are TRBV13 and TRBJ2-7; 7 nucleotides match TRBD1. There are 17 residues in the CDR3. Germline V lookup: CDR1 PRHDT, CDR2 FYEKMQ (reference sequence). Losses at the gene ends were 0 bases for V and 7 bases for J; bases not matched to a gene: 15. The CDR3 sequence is CASSLGLRQGRAGEQYF. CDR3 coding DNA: TGTGCCAGCAGCTTAGGGCTTAGACAGGGTAGGGCTGGTGAGCAGTACTTC.

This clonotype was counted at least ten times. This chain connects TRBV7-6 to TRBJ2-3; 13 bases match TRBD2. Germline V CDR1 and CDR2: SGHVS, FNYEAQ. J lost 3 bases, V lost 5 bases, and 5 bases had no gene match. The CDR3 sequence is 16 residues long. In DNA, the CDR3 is TGTGCCAGCAGCCTTGGGACTAGCGGGACTACAGATACGCAGTATTTT. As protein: CASSLGTSGTTDTQYF.

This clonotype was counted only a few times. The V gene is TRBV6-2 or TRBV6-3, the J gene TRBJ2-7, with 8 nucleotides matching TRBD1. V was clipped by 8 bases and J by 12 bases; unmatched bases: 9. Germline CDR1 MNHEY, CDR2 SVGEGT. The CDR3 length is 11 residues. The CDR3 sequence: CASGQGTTAYV. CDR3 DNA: TGTGCCAGCGGACAGGGAACTACGGCGTACGTC.

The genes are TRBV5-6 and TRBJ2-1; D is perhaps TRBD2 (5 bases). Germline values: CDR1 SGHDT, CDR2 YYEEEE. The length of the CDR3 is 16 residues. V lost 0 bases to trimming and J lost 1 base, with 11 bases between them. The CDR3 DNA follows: TGTGCCAGCAGCTTGGGAATAGCGAATTCCTACAATGAGCAGTTCTTC. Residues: CASSLGIANSYNEQFF.

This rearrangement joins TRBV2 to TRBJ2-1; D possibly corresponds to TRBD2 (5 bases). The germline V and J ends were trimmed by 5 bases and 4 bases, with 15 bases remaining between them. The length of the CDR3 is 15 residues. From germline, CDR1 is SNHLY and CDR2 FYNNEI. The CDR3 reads CASSTREILYNEQFF. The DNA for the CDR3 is TGTGCCAGCAGTACGAGGGAGATTCTGTACAATGAGCAGTTCTTC.

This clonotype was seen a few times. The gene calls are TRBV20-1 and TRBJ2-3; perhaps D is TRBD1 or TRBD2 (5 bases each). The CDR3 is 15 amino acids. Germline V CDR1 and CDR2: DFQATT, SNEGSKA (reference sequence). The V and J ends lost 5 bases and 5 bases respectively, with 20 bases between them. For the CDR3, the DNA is TGCAGTGCTCAGAGGGGCTCCGGTCGTGGAGATACGCAGTATTTT. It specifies CSAQRGSGRGDTQYF.

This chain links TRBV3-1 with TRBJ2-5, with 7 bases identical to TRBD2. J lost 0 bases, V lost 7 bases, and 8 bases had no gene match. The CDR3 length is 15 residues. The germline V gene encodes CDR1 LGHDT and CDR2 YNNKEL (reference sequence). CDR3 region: CASILGSGNQETQYF. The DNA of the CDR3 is TGTGCCAGCATCCTCGGAAGCGGGAACCAAGAGACCCAGTACTTC.

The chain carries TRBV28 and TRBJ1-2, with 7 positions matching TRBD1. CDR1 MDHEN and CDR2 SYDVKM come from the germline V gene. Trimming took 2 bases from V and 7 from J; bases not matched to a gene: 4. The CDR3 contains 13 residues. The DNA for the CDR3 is TGTGCCAGCAGTTTAATAGGGGGCGCTGGCTACACCTTC. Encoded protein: CASSLIGGAGYTF.

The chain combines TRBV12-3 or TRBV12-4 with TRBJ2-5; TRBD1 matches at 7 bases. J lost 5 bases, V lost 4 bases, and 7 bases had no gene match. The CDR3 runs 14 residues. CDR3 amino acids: CASSSQGHGETQYF. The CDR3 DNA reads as TGTGCCAGCAGTTCACAGGGGCATGGGGAGACCCAGTACTTC.